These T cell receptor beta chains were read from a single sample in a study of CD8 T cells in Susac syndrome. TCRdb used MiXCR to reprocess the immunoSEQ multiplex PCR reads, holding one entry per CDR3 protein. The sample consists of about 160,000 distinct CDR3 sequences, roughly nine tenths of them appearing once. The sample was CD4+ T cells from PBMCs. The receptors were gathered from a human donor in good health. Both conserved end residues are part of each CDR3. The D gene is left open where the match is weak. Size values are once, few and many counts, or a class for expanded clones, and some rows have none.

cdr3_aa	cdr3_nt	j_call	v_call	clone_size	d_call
CSARDRTGQETQYF	TGCAGTGCTAGAGATCGGACAGGACAAGAGACCCAGTACTTC	TRBJ2-5	TRBV20-1	NA	TRBD1
CASRVAGEDSPLHF	TGCGCGTCGAGGGTGGCAGGGGAGGATTCACCCCTCCACTTT	TRBJ1-6	TRBV5-1	NA	NA
CSARRQMNTEAFF	TGCAGTGCTAGAAGGCAGATGAACACTGAAGCTTTCTTT	TRBJ1-1	TRBV20-1	NA	NA
CASRASGIGGELFF	TGCGCCAGCCGGGCTAGCGGGATTGGCGGGGAGCTGTTTTTT	TRBJ2-2	TRBV10-1	NA	TRBD2
CSATLSGPTDTQYF	TGCAGTGCTACACTTAGCGGTCCCACAGATACGCAGTATTTT	TRBJ2-3	TRBV20-1	NA	NA
CASSPLGTGGSYEQYF	TGTGCCAGTAGTCCGCTTGGGACAGGGGGCTCCTACGAGCAGTACTTC	TRBJ2-7	TRBV19	once	TRBD1
CASSPGQPQETQYF	TGTGCCAGCAGCCCGGGACAGCCGCAAGAGACCCAGTACTTC	TRBJ2-5	TRBV9	NA	TRBD1
CASSLGGGRTYEQYF	TGCGCCAGCAGCTTGGGAGGCGGGAGAACCTACGAGCAGTACTTC	TRBJ2-7	TRBV5-1	NA	TRBD2
CASSQVDSEAFF	TGTGCCAGCAGCCAAGTGGACTCTGAAGCTTTCTTT	TRBJ1-1	TRBV3-1	NA	NA
CASSGRSSGANVLTF	TGTGCCAGCAGTGGAAGGAGCTCTGGGGCCAACGTCCTGACTTTC	TRBJ2-6	TRBV6-1	NA	NA
CSAREASGSDEQFF	TGCAGTGCTAGAGAGGCTAGCGGGAGCGATGAGCAGTTCTTC	TRBJ2-1	TRBV20-1	NA	TRBD2
CASGDNQETQYF	TGCGCCAGCGGGGACAACCAAGAGACCCAGTACTTC	TRBJ2-5	TRBV5-1	NA	NA
CASSEEDTQYF	TGTGCCAGCAGTGAAGAAGATACGCAGTATTTT	TRBJ2-3	TRBV2	NA	NA
CSVGTGGNRGYTF	TGCAGCGTCGGGACAGGGGGGAATCGGGGCTACACCTTC	TRBJ1-2	TRBV29-1	NA	TRBD1
CASSLDPASTDTQYF	TGCGCCAGCAGCTTGGACCCCGCTAGCACAGATACGCAGTATTTT	TRBJ2-3	TRBV5-1	NA	NA
CASGGGNSGGQLPRNLGETQYF	TGTGCCAGCGGTGGAGGGAATAGCGGGGGGCAACTGCCGAGAAATCTCGGAGAGACCCAGTACTTC	TRBJ2-5	TRBV2	NA	TRBD2
CSAGVVNEQFF	TGCAGTGCTGGGGTAGTCAATGAGCAGTTCTTC	TRBJ2-1	TRBV20-1	NA	NA
CASTQPVYSNQPQHF	TGTGCCAGCACCCAACCCGTCTATAGCAATCAGCCCCAGCATTTT	TRBJ1-5	TRBV6-1	NA	NA
CASSDGLAGYEQYF	TGTGCCAGCAGCGATGGACTAGCGGGCTACGAGCAGTACTTC	TRBJ2-7	TRBV9	NA	TRBD2
CASRRTVNTEAFF	TGTGCCAGCAGGCGGACGGTGAACACTGAAGCTTTCTTT	TRBJ1-1	TRBV6-4	NA	NA
CATRRTSGPTGELFF	TGTGCCACCAGACGGACTAGCGGCCCCACCGGGGAGCTGTTTTTT	TRBJ2-2	TRBV24-1	NA	TRBD2
CSVEAGGHTEAFF	TGCAGCGTTGAAGCAGGGGGGCACACTGAAGCTTTCTTT	TRBJ1-1	TRBV29-1	once	TRBD1
CASSPLISLGDEQFF	TGCGCCAGCAGCCCGCTGATTTCCCTCGGGGATGAGCAGTTCTTC	TRBJ2-1	TRBV4-3	NA	NA
CASSPNRGREKLFF	TGTGCCAGCTCACCAAACAGGGGGCGCGAAAAACTGTTTTTT	TRBJ1-4	TRBV18	NA	TRBD1
CASRTGGWTEAFF	TGTGCCAGCAGGACAGGTGGCTGGACTGAAGCTTTCTTT	TRBJ1-1	TRBV28	NA	NA
CASRVGQGAGYGYTF	TGTGCCAGCAGAGTGGGACAGGGGGCTGGCTATGGCTACACCTTC	TRBJ1-2	TRBV11-2	NA	TRBD1
CSASGGKSTDTQYF	TGCAGTGCTAGCGGCGGGAAGTCCACAGATACGCAGTATTTT	TRBJ2-3	TRBV20-1	NA	NA
CASSIGVSTNEKLFF	TGTGCCAGTAGTATCGGGGTGTCAACTAATGAAAAACTGTTTTTT	TRBJ1-4	TRBV19	NA	NA
CASSLRGDPGQYF	TGTGCCAGCAGTTTACGGGGGGACCCCGGGCAGTACTTC	TRBJ2-7	TRBV27	once	TRBD2
CSAPRTGGRETQYF	TGCAGTGCGCCTAGAACGGGAGGGAGGGAGACCCAGTACTTC	TRBJ2-5	TRBV20-1	NA	TRBD2
CASSPTGTRGNTIYF	TGTGCCAGCAGCCCCACAGGGACGCGGGGAAACACCATATATTTT	TRBJ1-3	TRBV7-2	NA	NA
CASSPLRQAGELFF	TGTGCCAGCTCACCCCTCCGACAGGCCGGGGAGCTGTTTTTT	TRBJ2-2	TRBV18	NA	NA
CASSSERGAYIQYF	TGTGCCAGCAGCTCCGAGCGGGGGGCATACATTCAGTACTTC	TRBJ2-4	TRBV7-2	NA	TRBD2
CSVIVWTQPYEQYF	TGCAGCGTTATTGTCTGGACACAGCCCTACGAGCAGTACTTC	TRBJ2-7	TRBV29-1	NA	NA
CASSQGGNRAAGELFF	TGTGCCAGCAGCCAAGGCGGAAACAGGGCGGCCGGGGAGCTGTTTTTT	TRBJ2-2	TRBV7-9	NA	NA
CASSPRAGDTQYF	TGTGCCAGCAGCCCTCGGGCGGGAGATACGCAGTATTTT	TRBJ2-3	TRBV11-2	NA	NA
CAWSLGPYEQYF	TGTGCCTGGAGTTTAGGCCCCTACGAGCAGTACTTC	TRBJ2-7	TRBV30	NA	NA
CAISPGDQETQYF	TGTGCCATCAGTCCAGGGGACCAAGAGACCCAGTACTTC	TRBJ2-5	TRBV10-3	NA	NA
CASSLDSGANQPQHF	TGTGCCAGCAGCCTAGACAGCGGGGCCAATCAGCCCCAGCATTTT	TRBJ1-5	TRBV6-6	NA	NA
CASSKTSGVTYEQYF	TGTGCCAGCAGTAAAACTAGCGGGGTTACCTACGAGCAGTACTTC	TRBJ2-7	TRBV6-6	once	TRBD2
CASSLDPGLEAFF	TGTGCCAGCAGCTTAGATCCAGGGCTAGAAGCTTTCTTT	TRBJ1-1	TRBV7-2	NA	NA
CASSNGPSGANVLTF	TGTGCCAGCAGTAACGGTCCGTCTGGGGCCAACGTCCTGACTTTC	TRBJ2-6	TRBV12-3/TRBV12-4	NA	NA
CSATGQALEQYF	TGCAGTGCTACCGGACAGGCACTCGAGCAGTACTTC	TRBJ2-7	TRBV20-1	NA	TRBD1
CASSISGGDTQYF	TGTGCCAGCAGCATCAGCGGGGGAGATACGCAGTATTTT	TRBJ2-3	TRBV7-9	NA	TRBD2
CASSRGHRYGYTF	TGCGCCAGCAGCCGAGGTCATCGGTATGGCTACACCTTC	TRBJ1-2	TRBV4-1	NA	NA
CASSRVQETQYF	TGTGCCAGCAGTCGGGTACAAGAGACCCAGTACTTC	TRBJ2-5	TRBV7-2	NA	NA
CASSFERERNEQFF	TGTGCCAGCAGTTTCGAGCGGGAACGCAATGAGCAGTTCTTC	TRBJ2-1	TRBV12-3/TRBV12-4	once	TRBD2
CASSLTNRGEYEQYF	TGTGCCAGCAGCTTAACTAACAGGGGAGAGTACGAGCAGTACTTC	TRBJ2-7	TRBV5-8	NA	TRBD1